Below are 16 T cell receptor beta chains sequenced from a single sample in a study of PD-1 blockade in classical Hodgkin lymphoma. This table comes from immunoSEQ multiplex PCR, and its TCRdb copy is limited to in-frame clones, with some not included. This sample has about 150,000 clones, with approximately 81% found just once. With no exception, relapse followed autologous stem cell transplantation in all patients, and brentuximab vedotin exposure varied. The sample was peripheral blood mononuclear cells (PBMCs), taken before the second cycle of nivolumab. Receptor source: a human donor with classical Hodgkin lymphoma.

The rearrangement uses TRBV7-7 and TRBJ2-2; no reliable D call. CDR3 length: 12 amino acids. V dropped 5 bases and J dropped 8 bases, with 9 bases sitting between them. Per germline, CDR1 SSHAT and CDR2 FNYEAQ (reference sequence). The CDR3 sequence is CASSRLKGELFF. CDR3 sequence (DNA): TGTGCCAGCAGCCGCTTAAAGGGGGAGCTGTTTTTT. Supplemented by reference TRBV7-7 and TRBJ2-2, the full variable domain reads GAGVSQSPRYKVTKRGQDVTLRCDPISSHATLYWYQQALGQGPEFLTYFNYEAQPDKSGLPSDRFSAERPEGSISTLTIQRTEQRDSAMYRCASSRLKGELFFGEGSRLTVL.

The chain uses TRBV6-6 and TRBJ2-5, with a possible D match to TRBD1 (5 bases). The CDR3 loop spans 14 amino acids. Germline CDR1 is MNHNY and CDR2 is SVGAGI (reference sequence). Trimming removed 7 bases from V and 3 bases from J, with 15 bases in between. CDR3 DNA: TGTGCCAGCACCAAGACAGATACCAAAGAGACCCAGTACTTC. This sequence encodes CASTKTDTKETQYF.

The chain combines TRBV19 with TRBJ1-4; D is ambiguous. The CDR3 is 14 amino acids. Trimming left V 3 bases short and J 0 bases short, with 5 bases between. Per the germline V gene, CDR1 is LNHDA and CDR2 is SQIVND (reference sequence). In DNA form, the CDR3 reads TGTGCCAGTAGTATGCCTGCAACTAATGAAAAACTGTTTTTT. Amino acid sequence: CASSMPATNEKLFF.

This clone came up once. The genes are TRBV7-3 and TRBJ2-3; 9 nucleotides match TRBD2. The CDR3 covers 16 residues. CDR1 SGHTA and CDR2 FQGTGA come from the germline V gene. Trimming took 5 bases from V and 2 from J; bases not matched to a gene: 8. This CDR3 is CASSPVSSGTTDTQYF. Here the CDR3 DNA reads TGTGCCAGCAGCCCCGTTTCTAGCGGGACCACAGATACGCAGTATTTT.

J is TRBJ1-6 and V is TRBV19; a weak D match, TRBD1 (5 bases). Germline-derived CDR1 and CDR2 are LNHDA and SQIVND (reference sequence). The CDR3 runs to 14 residues. V was cut by 3 bases and J by 7 bases, with 10 bases left in between. CDR3 DNA sequence: TGTGCCAGTAGTATGGGCAGGGAGAATTCACCCCTCCACTTT. It translates to CASSMGRENSPLHF.

The genes are TRBV6-6 and TRBJ1-5; D uncertain. Germline loops: CDR1 MNHNY, CDR2 SVGAGI (reference sequence). V lost 6 bases and J lost 2, with 8 bases in between. The CDR3 has 13 residues. The chain's CDR3 is CASSEVGNQPQHF. CDR3 nucleotides: TGTGCCAGCAGCGAGGTAGGCAATCAGCCCCAGCATTTT.

The chain employs TRBV7-2 and TRBJ1-1; tentatively, D is TRBD1 (5 bases). With 0 bases removed from V and 7 bases from J, the gap between germline ends came to 15 bases. The CDR3 has 15 residues. Per germline, CDR1 SGHTA and CDR2 FQGNSA. The DNA of the CDR3 is TGTGCCAGCAGCTTAGCAACGGGGGTGGGAGGTGAAGCTTTCTTT. Its translation: CASSLATGVGGEAFF.

J is TRBJ2-7 and V is TRBV7-9; D is perhaps TRBD1 (5 bases). Germline lookup yields CDR1 SEHNR and CDR2 FQNEAQ (reference sequence). This CDR3 contains 15 residues. Trimming stripped 3 bases from V and 2 bases from J, with 14 bases between. The CDR3 DNA follows: TGTGCCAGCAGCTTCTCCAGGGCCGACCCCTACGAGCAGTACTTC. Amino acid sequence: CASSFSRADPYEQYF. The full variable domain, with the rest looked up from reference TRBV7-9 and TRBJ2-7, is DTGVSQNPRHKITKRGQNVTFRCDPISEHNRLYWYRQTLGQGPEFLTYFQNEAQLEKSRLLSDRFSAERPKGSFSTLEIQRTEQGDSAMYLCASSFSRADPYEQYFGPGTRLTVT.

This chain connects TRBV7-8 to TRBJ2-1; 11 nucleotides align to TRBD2. Looked up from germline, CDR1 is SGHVS and CDR2 is FQNEAQ. The J segment lost 3 bases and the V segment lost 7 bases, leaving 17 bases of the junction unmatched. This CDR3 is built from 19 residues. This chain's CDR3 is CASTLRDGTSGTLYNEQFF. CDR3 nucleotides: TGTGCCAGCACCCTGAGGGACGGGACTAGCGGAACCCTCTACAATGAGCAGTTCTTC.

CDR3 in DNA: TGCGCCAGCAGCACCGGGACAGATAGCAATCAGCCCCAGCATTTT. This codes for CASSTGTDSNQPQHF. This chain uses TRBV5-1 with TRBJ1-5; 7 bases are a match to TRBD1. Germline CDR1 and CDR2: SGHRS and YFSETQ. V was clipped by 4 bases and J by 0 bases; unmatched bases: 4. The length of the CDR3 is 15 residues.

The chain has TRBV10-3 and TRBJ2-7; D is unresolved. Germline CDR1 and CDR2: ENHRY and SYGVKD. V was trimmed by 2 bases and J by 3 bases, leaving 8 bases between them. The CDR3 consists of 13 residues. CDR3 DNA sequence: TGTGCCATCAGTGAGGCAGTGATCTACGAGCAGTACTTC. Protein sequence: CAISEAVIYEQYF.

This sequence joins TRBV7-9 and TRBJ1-2, with D possibly being TRBD1 (6 bases). Per the germline V gene, CDR1 is SEHNR and CDR2 is FQNEAQ (reference sequence). V lost 2 bases to trimming and J lost 5 bases, with 21 bases between them. The CDR3 extends over 17 amino acids. The CDR3, as DNA: TGTGCCAGCAGCTTATTGGGGGGCGATCCTCATTTGTATGGCTACACCTTC. It encodes CASSLLGGDPHLYGYTF.

The rearrangement uses TRBV7-6 and TRBJ2-2; either TRBD1 or TRBD2 may supply D (5 bases each). Trimming took off 4 bases at V and 6 bases at J, with 12 bases between the two ends. Germline CDR1 reads SGHVS; CDR2 reads FNYEAQ. CDR3 length: 14 residues. The CDR3 reads CASSSGTPPGELFF. In DNA, the CDR3 is TGTGCCAGCAGCTCCGGGACCCCCCCCGGGGAGCTGTTTTTT.

The chain carries TRBV18 and TRBJ1-1, with 7 positions matching TRBD1. The V segment lost 4 bases and the J segment 0 bases; nucleotides outside the gene matches: 2. The CDR3 runs 14 residues. Germline assignment: CDR1 KGHSH and CDR2 LQKENI. CDR3 region: CASSQGQLNTEAFF. The CDR3 DNA follows: TGTGCCAGCTCACAGGGACAGCTGAACACTGAAGCTTTCTTT.

V and J are TRBV27 and TRBJ2-7; D is ambiguous. CDR3 length: 13 amino acids. The ends were cut back, 2 bases at V and 0 bases at J, with 5 bases in the middle. The germline CDR1 and CDR2 sequences are MNHEY and SMNVEV (reference sequence). DNA of the CDR3: TGTGCCAGCAGTTTACAGGCCTCCTACGAGCAGTACTTC. Translation gives CASSLQASYEQYF.

The V and J genes are TRBV10-3 and TRBJ2-3; the D call may be TRBD1 or TRBD2 (7 bases each). V lost 6 bases and J 5 bases, leaving 15 bases between the germline ends. Germline V gives CDR1 ENHRY, CDR2 SYGVKD. CDR3 size: 14 residues. This CDR3 reads CAISGSRGGDTQYF. DNA of the CDR3: TGTGCCATCAGCGGGAGCAGGGGGGGAGATACGCAGTATTTT.